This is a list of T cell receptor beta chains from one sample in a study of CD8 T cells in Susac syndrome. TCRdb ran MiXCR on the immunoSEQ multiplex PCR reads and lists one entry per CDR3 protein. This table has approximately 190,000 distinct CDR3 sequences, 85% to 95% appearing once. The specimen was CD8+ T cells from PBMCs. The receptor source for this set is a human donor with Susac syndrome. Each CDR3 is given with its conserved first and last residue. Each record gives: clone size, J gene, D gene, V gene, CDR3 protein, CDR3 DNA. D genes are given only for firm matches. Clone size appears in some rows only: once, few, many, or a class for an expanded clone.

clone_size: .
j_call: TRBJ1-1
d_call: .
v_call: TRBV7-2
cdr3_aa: CASSLDGTAEAFF
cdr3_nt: TGTGCCAGCAGCTTAGATGGGACGGCTGAAGCTTTCTTT

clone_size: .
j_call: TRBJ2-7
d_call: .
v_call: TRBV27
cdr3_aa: CASSLTRYYEQYF
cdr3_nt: TGTGCCAGCAGTTTAACCAGATACTACGAGCAGTACTTC

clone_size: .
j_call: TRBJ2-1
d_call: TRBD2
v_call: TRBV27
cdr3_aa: CASSLGLAGAGEQFF
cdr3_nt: TGTGCCAGCAGTTTGGGACTAGCGGGAGCAGGAGAGCAGTTCTTC

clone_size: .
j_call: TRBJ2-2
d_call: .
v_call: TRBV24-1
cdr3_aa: CATSDNEVTGELFF
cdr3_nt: TGTGCCACCAGTGATAATGAAGTCACCGGGGAGCTGTTTTTT

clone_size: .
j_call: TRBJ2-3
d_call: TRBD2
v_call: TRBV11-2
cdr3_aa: CASSLAASGGRRTDTQYF
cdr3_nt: TGTGCCAGCAGCTTAGCGGCTAGCGGGGGGAGGCGCACAGATACGCAGTATTTT

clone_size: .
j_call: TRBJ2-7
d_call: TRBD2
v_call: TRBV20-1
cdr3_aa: CSAETSGNVYEQYF
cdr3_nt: TGCAGTGCTGAGACTAGCGGGAACGTCTACGAGCAGTACTTC

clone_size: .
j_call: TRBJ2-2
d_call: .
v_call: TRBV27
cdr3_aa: CASSSPHTGELFF
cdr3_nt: TGTGCCAGCAGTTCTCCTCACACCGGGGAGCTGTTTTTT

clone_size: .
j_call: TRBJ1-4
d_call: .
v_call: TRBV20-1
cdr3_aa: CSATRDTTEKLFF
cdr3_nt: TGCAGTGCTACCAGGGACACAACTGAAAAACTGTTTTTT

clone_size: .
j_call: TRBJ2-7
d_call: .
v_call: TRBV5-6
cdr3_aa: CASSFATTAYEQYF
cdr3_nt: TGTGCCAGCAGCTTTGCCACAACAGCCTACGAGCAGTACTTC

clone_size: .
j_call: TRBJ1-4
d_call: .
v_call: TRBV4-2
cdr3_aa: CASSQEGHATNEKLFF
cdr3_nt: TGTGCCAGCAGCCAAGAGGGACACGCAACTAATGAAAAACTGTTTTTT

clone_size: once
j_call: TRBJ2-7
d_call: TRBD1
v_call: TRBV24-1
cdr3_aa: CATSLGQGGYEQYF
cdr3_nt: TGTGCCACCAGTCTGGGACAGGGGGGCTACGAGCAGTACTTC

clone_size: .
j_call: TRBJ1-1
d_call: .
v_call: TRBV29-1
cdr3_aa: CSVERSGDTEAFF
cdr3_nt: TGCAGCGTAGAGAGGTCAGGGGACACTGAAGCTTTCTTT

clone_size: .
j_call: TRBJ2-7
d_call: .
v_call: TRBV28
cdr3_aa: CASSLIGTLLDYEQYF
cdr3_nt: TGTGCCAGCAGTTTGATAGGGACTCTTTTAGACTACGAGCAGTACTTC

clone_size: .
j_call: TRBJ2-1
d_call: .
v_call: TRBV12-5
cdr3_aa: CASGLSNEQFF
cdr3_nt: TGTGCTAGTGGTTTGTCTAATGAGCAGTTCTTC

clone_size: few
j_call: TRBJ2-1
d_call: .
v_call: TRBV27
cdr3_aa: CASSLSPYNEQFF
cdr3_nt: TGTGCCAGCAGTTTATCTCCGTACAATGAGCAGTTCTTC

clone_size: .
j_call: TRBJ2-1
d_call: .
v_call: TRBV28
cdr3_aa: CASTPQVPRPANLEQFF
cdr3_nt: TGTGCCAGCACCCCCCAGGTCCCTCGACCAGCTAATCTTGAGCAGTTCTTC

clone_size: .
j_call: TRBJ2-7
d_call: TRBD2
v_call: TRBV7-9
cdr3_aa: CASSLVPAGLALYEQYF
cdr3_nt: TGTGCCAGCAGCTTAGTCCCAGCAGGACTAGCATTGTACGAGCAGTACTTC

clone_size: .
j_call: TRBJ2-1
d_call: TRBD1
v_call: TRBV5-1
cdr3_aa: CASSVTGGAYNEQFF
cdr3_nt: TGCGCCAGCAGCGTGACAGGGGGCGCCTACAATGAGCAGTTCTTC

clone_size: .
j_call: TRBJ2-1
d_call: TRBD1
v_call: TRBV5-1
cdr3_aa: CASSPGQFSYNEQFF
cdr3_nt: TGCGCCAGCAGCCCGGGACAGTTCTCCTACAATGAGCAGTTCTTC

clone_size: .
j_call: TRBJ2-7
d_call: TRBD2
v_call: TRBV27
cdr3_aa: CASSLASGKYEQYF
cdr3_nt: TGTGCCAGCAGTTTGGCTAGCGGGAAATACGAGCAGTACTTC

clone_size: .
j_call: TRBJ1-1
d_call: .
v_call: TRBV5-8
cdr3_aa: CASSLLARRAFF
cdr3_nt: TGTGCCAGCAGCCTCCTGGCCCGCCGTGCTTTCTTT

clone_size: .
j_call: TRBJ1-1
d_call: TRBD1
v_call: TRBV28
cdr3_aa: CASSADRGLDTEAFF
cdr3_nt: TGTGCCAGCAGTGCGGACAGGGGTTTGGACACTGAAGCTTTCTTT

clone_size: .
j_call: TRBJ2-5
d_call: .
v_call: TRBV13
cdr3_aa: CASSKTEHRETQYF
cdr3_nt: TGTGCCAGCAGCAAAACAGAACATAGGGAGACCCAGTACTTC

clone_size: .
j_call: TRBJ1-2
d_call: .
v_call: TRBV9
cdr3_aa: CASSSGGMAGYTF
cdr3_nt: TGTGCCAGCAGCTCCGGGGGCATGGCTGGCTACACCTTC

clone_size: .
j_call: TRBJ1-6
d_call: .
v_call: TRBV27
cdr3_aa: CASSPGQGLSPLHF
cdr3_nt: TGTGCCAGCAGTCCGGGGCAGGGGTTATCACCCCTCCACTTT

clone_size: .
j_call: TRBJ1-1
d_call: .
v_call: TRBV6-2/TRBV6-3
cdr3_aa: CASSQQHLTEAFF
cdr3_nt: TGTGCCAGCTCGCAACAGCATCTTACTGAAGCTTTCTTT

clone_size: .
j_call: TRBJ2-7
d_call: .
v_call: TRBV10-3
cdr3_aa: CAISEATGVYEQYF
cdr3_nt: TGTGCCATCAGTGAGGCGACAGGAGTTTACGAGCAGTACTTC

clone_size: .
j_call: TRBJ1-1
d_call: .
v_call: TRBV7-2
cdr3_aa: CASRAGPYGGNTEAFF
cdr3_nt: TGTGCCAGCAGGGCGGGACCATATGGCGGAAACACTGAAGCTTTCTTT

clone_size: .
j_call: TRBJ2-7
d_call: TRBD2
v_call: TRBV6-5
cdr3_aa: CASSYPAGNEQYF
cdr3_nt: TGTGCCAGCAGTTACCCAGCGGGAAACGAGCAGTACTTC

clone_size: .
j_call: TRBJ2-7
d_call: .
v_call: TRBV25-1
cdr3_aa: CASSESRLSAVQYF
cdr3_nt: TGTGCCAGCAGTGAGTCCAGGTTGAGTGCGGTGCAGTACTTC

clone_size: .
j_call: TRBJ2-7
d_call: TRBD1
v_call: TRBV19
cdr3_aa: CASSPFLGQGSYEQYF
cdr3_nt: TGTGCCAGTAGTCCCTTTCTCGGACAGGGGTCCTACGAGCAGTACTTC

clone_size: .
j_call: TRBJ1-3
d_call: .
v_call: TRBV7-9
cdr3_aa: CASSPPISRQVGNTIYF
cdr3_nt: TGTGCCAGCAGCCCACCTATCTCTAGACAGGTCGGAAACACCATATATTTT

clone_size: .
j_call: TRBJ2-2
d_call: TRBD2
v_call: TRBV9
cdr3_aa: CASSARGGADPGELFF
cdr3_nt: TGTGCCAGCAGCGCCCGGGGAGGGGCCGATCCCGGGGAGCTGTTTTTT

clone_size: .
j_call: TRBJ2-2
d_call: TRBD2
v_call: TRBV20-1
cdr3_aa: CSARGLAGVGGELFF
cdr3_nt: TGCAGTGCTAGGGGACTAGCGGGGGTCGGCGGGGAGCTGTTTTTT

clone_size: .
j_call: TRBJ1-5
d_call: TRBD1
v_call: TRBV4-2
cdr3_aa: CASSLTGPNQPQHF
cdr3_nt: TGTGCCAGCAGCCTGACAGGGCCTAATCAGCCCCAGCATTTT

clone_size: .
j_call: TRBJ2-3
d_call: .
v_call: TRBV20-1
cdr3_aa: CSARESGLTDTQYF
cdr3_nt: TGCAGTGCTAGAGAATCAGGGTTGACAGATACGCAGTATTTT

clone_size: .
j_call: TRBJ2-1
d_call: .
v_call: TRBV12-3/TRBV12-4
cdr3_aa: CASSLSRGYNEQFF
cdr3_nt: TGTGCCAGCAGCTTATCTCGGGGCTACAATGAGCAGTTCTTC

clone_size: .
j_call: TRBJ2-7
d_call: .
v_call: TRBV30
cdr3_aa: CAWSVGVSYEQYF
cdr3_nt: TGTGCCTGGAGTGTAGGCGTTTCCTACGAGCAGTACTTC

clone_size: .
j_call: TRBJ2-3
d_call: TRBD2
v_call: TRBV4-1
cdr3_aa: CASSQTQPPLRGVVDTQYF
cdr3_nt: TGCGCCAGCAGCCAGACCCAACCCCCATTACGGGGGGTGGTAGATACGCAGTATTTT

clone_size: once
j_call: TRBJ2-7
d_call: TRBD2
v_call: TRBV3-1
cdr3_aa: CASSQVGGGPYEQYF
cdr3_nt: TGTGCCAGCAGCCAAGTTGGCGGGGGACCCTACGAGCAGTACTTC

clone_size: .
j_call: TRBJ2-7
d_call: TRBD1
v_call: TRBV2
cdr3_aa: CASSEVGTGTAGFYEQYF
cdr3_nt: TGTGCCAGCAGTGAAGTAGGGACAGGGACCGCCGGGTTCTACGAGCAGTACTTC